The 19 T cell receptor beta chains reported below all come from one sample, sequenced in a study of beta chain features in type 1 diabetes. Study observations and caveats: Across all four CD4+ subsets, people with type 1 diabetes showed modestly shorter TCRB CDR3s.

These receptors' antigens are unknown. The sequenced template was cDNA made from the entire isolated RNA. Libraries were prepared by immunoSEQ multiplex PCR; TCRdb keeps only in-frame clonotypes and omits some of them. The sample shows 15,000 to 17,000 clones, around two thirds of them seen only once. The source material was Tregs from blood. These receptors came from a man aged 25-45 years with type 1 diabetes.

The V gene is TRBV5-5, the J gene TRBJ1-2; maybe TRBD1 (5 bases). The CDR3 runs 12 residues. Trimming took 0 bases from V and 6 from J, leaving 6 bases between them. Germline V lookup: CDR1 SGHKS, CDR2 YYEKEE (reference sequence). DNA for the CDR3: TGTGCCAGCAGCTTGGCAGGGAATGGCTACACCTTC. Translating it yields CASSLAGNGYTF.

The V call is TRBV10-1, the J call TRBJ2-7; the match to TRBD1 covers 8 bases. The V and J ends lost 5 bases and 5 bases, in that order; junction bases with no gene match: 5. The CDR3 extends over 13 amino acids. The germline V gene has CDR1 WNHNN and CDR2 SYGVQD (reference sequence). The chain's CDR3 is CASSRTGPDEQYF. The CDR3 DNA reads as TGCGCCAGCAGTCGGACAGGGCCCGACGAGCAGTACTTC.

This clone was recorded a few times. The genes are TRBV10-2 and TRBJ2-1, with D maybe TRBD2 (5 bases). V was clipped by 3 bases and J by 0 bases, with 12 bases between them. The CDR3 is made up of 16 amino acids. Germline V gene lookup returns CDR1 WSHSY and CDR2 SAAADI. CDR3 in amino acids: CASSDMRGSSYNEQFF. CDR3 nucleotides: TGCGCCAGCAGTGATATGAGAGGGAGCTCCTACAATGAGCAGTTCTTC.

The chain couples TRBV19 to TRBJ2-1; tentative D call: TRBD2 (7 bases). CDR1 is LNHDA and CDR2 is SQIVND in the germline V gene (reference sequence). The CDR3 has 18 residues. V was trimmed by 7 bases and J by 5 bases, leaving 27 bases between them. CDR3 DNA sequence: TGTGCCAGTACCCATCCCACAGGGAGGGGACTAACGGACAATGAGCAGTTCTTC. This translates into CASTHPTGRGLTDNEQFF.

The chain has TRBV5-6 and TRBJ2-7; 9 bases are a match to TRBD1. CDR1 and CDR2 (germline): SGHDT, YYEEEE. The CDR3 is made up of 15 amino acids. V trimming: 4 bases; J trimming: 2 bases; junction bases outside the gene matches: 7. CDR3 loop: CASSLRDRAAYEQYF. The DNA of the CDR3 is TGTGCCAGCAGCCTCCGGGACAGGGCTGCCTACGAGCAGTACTTC.

The chain couples TRBV5-1 to TRBJ2-7; tentatively, D is TRBD1 (5 bases). V was trimmed by 1 base and J by 0 bases, leaving 8 bases between them. This CDR3 comprises 14 residues. The V gene's germline CDR1 is SGHRS and CDR2 YFSETQ. Here the CDR3 reads CASSLRGHSYEQYF. The CDR3 DNA reads TGCGCCAGCAGCTTGAGGGGCCACTCCTACGAGCAGTACTTC.

The chain links TRBV5-1 to TRBJ2-3; TRBD2 agrees at 9 bases. Germline assignment: CDR1 SGHRS and CDR2 YFSETQ. The CDR3 extends over 14 amino acids. V trimming: 0 bases; J trimming: 9 bases; junction bases outside the gene matches: 5. CDR3 DNA: TGCGCCAGCAGCTTGGCCAGCGGGAGGCCGACGCAGTATTTT. It specifies CASSLASGRPTQYF.

About this clone: A junction boundary mismatches the germline segment, possibly from a read error. The chain carries TRBV28 and TRBJ2-1; TRBD1 matches at 11 bases. The CDR3 length is 15 residues. Germline CDR1 MDHEN, CDR2 SYDVKM. The CDR3 region is CAGSFGDRGVNEQFF. The CDR3, as DNA: TGTGCCGGCAGTTTTGGGGACAGGGGGGTGAATGAGCAGTTCTTC.

This clone was seen just once. This chain links TRBV29-1 with TRBJ1-2, with D unclear. Germline lookup yields CDR1 SQVTM and CDR2 ANQGSEA. V shed 0 bases and J shed 4 bases, with 12 bases lying between them. The CDR3 is 14 amino acids. DNA of the CDR3: TGCAGCGTTGAAGATCAGACTACCGCCTATGGCTACACCTTC. Translated, it gives CSVEDQTTAYGYTF.

This sequence joins TRBV7-9 and TRBJ1-1; no definite D call. Germline V CDR1 and CDR2: SEHNR, FQNEAQ (reference sequence). This CDR3 region has 16 residues. V was clipped by 4 bases and J by 5 bases, with 20 bases between them. The CDR3 spells CASSSNRVDGSTEAFF. In nucleotides, the CDR3 is TGTGCCAGCAGCTCCAATCGGGTGGATGGTTCGACTGAAGCTTTCTTT.

This clone was found a few times. This chain links TRBV7-2 with TRBJ1-3, with no clear D. The V gene's germline CDR1 is SGHTA and CDR2 FQGNSA. The CDR3 has 13 residues. Trimming removed 5 bases from V and 2 bases from J, with 7 bases in between. The chain's CDR3 is CASSERPGNTIYF. The CDR3 DNA reads TGTGCCAGCAGCGAGAGGCCTGGAAACACCATATATTTT.

The J gene is TRBJ1-3, the V gene TRBV6-6; D is perhaps TRBD1 (6 bases). Trimming took 7 bases from V and 4 from J, leaving 20 bases between them. Germline V gene lookup returns CDR1 MNHNY and CDR2 SVGAGI (reference sequence). The CDR3 extends over 16 amino acids. The CDR3 sequence is CASTIPRGRTGNTIYF. CDR3 coding DNA: TGTGCCAGCACGATCCCCAGGGGACGTACAGGAAACACCATATATTTT.

The chain has TRBV10-1 and TRBJ2-2, with 12 bases matching TRBD2. Germline assignment: CDR1 WNHNN and CDR2 SYGVQD (reference sequence). CDR3 length: 18 amino acids. V lost 3 bases to trimming and J lost 7 bases; unmatched junction nucleotides: 12. This CDR3 reads CASSDRGLAGTYGGELFF. The CDR3 DNA is TGCGCCAGCAGTGACCGAGGACTAGCGGGGACCTATGGCGGGGAGCTGTTTTTT.

This clone was observed a few times. This chain joins TRBV7-2 and TRBJ2-1; 8 nucleotides line up with TRBD2. The CDR3 loop spans 14 amino acids. Germline assignment: CDR1 SGHTA and CDR2 FQGNSA. With 1 base clipped from V and 9 bases from J, the junction kept 5 bases outside the gene matches. CDR3 nucleotides: TGTGCCAGCAGCTTAGGGACGGGGGGGTCTGAGCAGTTCTTC. Residues: CASSLGTGGSEQFF. Full variable domain (rest looked up from reference TRBV7-2 and TRBJ2-1): GAGVSQSPSNKVTEKGKDVELRCDPISGHTALYWYRQSLGQGLEFLIYFQGNSAPDKSGLPSDRFSAERTGGSVSTLTIQRTQQEDSAVYLCASSLGTGGSEQFFGPGTRLTVL.

V is TRBV6-6 and J is TRBJ2-3; the D gene is possibly TRBD2 (7 bases). Between the trimmed V and J ends, which lost 4 bases and 7 bases, there was a span of 21 bases. The CDR3 is made up of 16 amino acids. Germline CDR1 is MNHNY and CDR2 is SVGAGI (reference sequence). This CDR3 reads CASSLGRDTLANTQYF. CDR3 coding DNA: TGTGCCAGCAGTTTAGGGAGGGACACCCTTGCTAATACGCAGTATTTT.

This clone was seen only once. V and J are TRBV5-1 and TRBJ1-1; D remains unclear. The CDR3 sequence is 14 residues long. The V gene lost 4 bases and the J gene lost 1 base, with 11 bases spanning the gap. Germline V CDR1 and CDR2: SGHRS, YFSETQ. CDR3 nucleotide sequence: TGCGCCAGCAGCGTTGACTCTACGAACACTGAAGCTTTCTTT. This gives the protein CASSVDSTNTEAFF. Looking up the rest from reference TRBV5-1 and TRBJ1-1 gives the full variable domain: KAGVTQTPRYLIKTRGQQVTLSCSPISGHRSVSWYQQTPGQGLQFLFEYFSETQRNKGNFPGRFSGRQFSNSRSEMNVSTLELGDSALYLCASSVDSTNTEAFFGQGTRLTVV.

The chain has TRBV27 and TRBJ2-1, with TRBD2 matching 9 bases. In germline, CDR1 is MNHEY, CDR2 SMNVEV (reference sequence). Trimming at V came to 5 bases and at J to 9 bases, leaving 14 bases not matched to a gene. This CDR3 contains 16 residues. Here the CDR3 reads CASSLYVSSGAGEQFF. The CDR3 nucleotides are TGTGCCAGCAGTCTTTACGTGTCTAGCGGGGCGGGTGAGCAGTTCTTC.

This clone was picked up one time. The gene calls are TRBV6-6 and TRBJ2-3; 7 positions match TRBD2. Germline loops: CDR1 MNHNY, CDR2 SVGAGI (reference sequence). The CDR3 is 10 amino acids. J was trimmed by 12 bases and V by 6 bases; bases with no gene match: 3. The CDR3: CASRGTTQYF. CDR3 DNA sequence: TGTGCCAGCAGGGGGACTACTCAGTATTTT.

The chain is built from TRBV11-3 and TRBJ2-3, with D perhaps matching TRBD2 (7 bases). Germline V lookup: CDR1 SGHNT, CDR2 YENEEA. The CDR3 extends over 15 amino acids. Deletions cut 0 bases from V and 6 bases from J, with 13 bases between. CDR3 coding DNA: TGTGCCAGCAGCTTAGATCAGGCGGGGGCCGATACGCAGTATTTT. It is translated as CASSLDQAGADTQYF.